This TCR beta chain comes out of a study of CD8 T cells in ankylosing spondylitis. Study outcomes and limitations: Both synovial fluid and blood in reactive arthritis had previously been reported to carry some motif variants. There was a TCR beta motif, made of fewer than 10 highly homologous variants, that appeared characteristic of ankylosing spondylitis blood.

Quantitative barcoded 5'-RACE was used to prepare TCR beta libraries. TCRdb recomputed calls from the 5' RACE reads with MiXCR, one row per CDR3 protein. This sample carries around 250,000 distinct CDR3 sequences, approximately 12% of them seen once, and the ten largest clones take 5.5% to 8%. This clonotype has only a few counts. Its antigen is as yet unknown. Sequencing input: blood, either unsorted or a sorted T cell fraction (not recorded which). This TCR came from a male donor with ankylosing spondylitis or in good health (not recorded which).

The CDR3 DNA sequence: TGCAGTGCTAGCTCCCCGGGGGTCTCCTACGAGCAGTACTTC. Its protein product is CSASSPGVSYEQYF. The chain has TRBV20-1 and TRBJ2-7, with a weak D call TRBD2 (6 bases). V gave up 3 bases and J gave up 0 bases, with 12 bases separating them. The length of the CDR3 is 14 residues. Per germline, CDR1 DFQATT and CDR2 SNEGSKA (reference sequence).